Shown below are 12 T cell receptor beta chains from a single sample sequenced in a study of OX40 agonist ivuxolimab in advanced cancers. The assay was immunoSEQ multiplex PCR, and TCRdb's table has in-frame clones only and misses some. The sample consists of 12,000 to 15,000 clones, about 89% of them appearing once. The sequencing here drew on CD4+ or CD8+ T cells sorted from blood, taken in a trial of the OX40 agonist ivuxolimab. The receptor source for this set is an adult with an advanced solid tumor such as melanoma, head and neck, liver or kidney cancer.

This sequence joins TRBV19 and TRBJ1-5; D is ambiguous. This CDR3 has 15 amino acids. CDR1 LNHDA and CDR2 SQIVND come from the germline V gene (reference sequence). Trimming took off 5 bases at V and 7 bases at J, with 18 bases between the two ends. For the CDR3, the DNA is TGTGCCAGTAGTTTGGGTTACCCCTCTTTGCAGCCCCAGCATTTT. This gives the protein CASSLGYPSLQPQHF.

V usage is TRBV19 and J usage is TRBJ1-2; D not certain. CDR1 and CDR2 from the germline V gene are LNHDA and SQIVND (reference sequence). V lost 4 bases and J 3 bases, leaving 9 bases between the germline ends. The CDR3 extends over 13 amino acids. This CDR3 reads CASSTRTDYGYTF. The CDR3 bases are TGTGCCAGTAGTACCCGGACGGACTATGGCTACACCTTC.

This clone was recorded once. The chain joins TRBV27 to TRBJ2-3; 16 nucleotides line up with TRBD2. Germline CDR1 is MNHEY and CDR2 is SMNVEV (reference sequence). The CDR3 loop spans 17 amino acids. V was clipped by 6 bases and J by 4 bases; unmatched bases: 7. The CDR3 DNA reads TGTGCCAGCAGCTCGGGACTAGCGGGAGGGCACGCAGATACGCAGTATTTT. It is translated as CASSSGLAGGHADTQYF.

J is TRBJ2-3 and V is TRBV5-1, with D uncertain. The V end lost 8 bases, the J end lost 0 bases, and 4 bases lay between the germline ends. The CDR3 has 11 amino acids. Looked up from germline, CDR1 is SGHRS and CDR2 is YFSETQ. The CDR3 DNA reads TGCGCCAGTGGAAGCACAGATACGCAGTATTTT. As protein: CASGSTDTQYF.

This chain connects TRBV6-4 to TRBJ2-1; the match to TRBD2 covers 12 bases. V trimming: 5 bases; J trimming: 6 bases; junction bases outside the gene matches: 5. Germline CDR1 and CDR2: MRHNA and SNTAGT. This CDR3 has 15 residues. The CDR3: CASSLTSGSFNEQFF. The CDR3 DNA sequence: TGTGCCAGCAGTTTGACTAGCGGGAGTTTCAATGAGCAGTTCTTC.

The chain links TRBV9 to TRBJ2-7; D ambiguous. V dropped 3 bases and J dropped 3 bases, with 16 bases sitting between them. There are 15 residues in the CDR3. Germline V gives CDR1 SGDLS, CDR2 YYNGEE. CDR3 region: CASSGGSTNVYEQYF. For the CDR3, the DNA is TGTGCCAGCAGCGGGGGTTCGACCAACGTCTACGAGCAGTACTTC.

This clone appeared once. The chain has TRBV11-3 and TRBJ2-2; D is unresolved. V shed 1 base and J shed 0 bases, with 0 bases lying between them. The length of the CDR3 is 13 residues. Germline CDR1 and CDR2: SGHNT and YENEEA. CDR3 DNA sequence: TGTGCCAGCAGCTTAGCGAACACCGGGGAGCTGTTTTTT. Amino acids: CASSLANTGELFF.

The chain recombines TRBV6-1 with TRBJ2-7; perhaps TRBD2 as D (6 bases). The V gene's germline CDR1 is MNHNS and CDR2 SASEGT. Trimming cost V 1 base and J 3 bases, with 13 bases left between them. The CDR3 contains 15 residues. As DNA, the CDR3 is TGTGCCAGCAGTGAAGTGGGACTGTCCGTCTACGAGCAGTACTTC. It specifies CASSEVGLSVYEQYF.

This clone was seen once. The chain joins TRBV5-6 to TRBJ2-7; no clear D gene. V lost 4 bases, J lost 0 bases, and 5 bases lay in between. The CDR3 totals 12 residues. From germline, CDR1 is SGHDT and CDR2 YYEEEE. The CDR3 reads CASSTYSYEQYF. In nucleotides, the CDR3 is TGTGCCAGCAGCACCTACTCCTACGAGCAGTACTTC.

The gene calls are TRBV7-9 and TRBJ2-1; 10 bases fit TRBD2. CDR3 length equals 16 residues. V shed 0 bases, J shed 5 bases, and the junction held 4 bases outside the gene matches. CDR1 is SEHNR and CDR2 is FQNEAQ in the germline V gene (reference sequence). As DNA, the CDR3 is TGTGCCAGCAGCTTAGCAGCGGGAGGGCCGAACAATGAGCAGTTCTTC. Translation: CASSLAAGGPNNEQFF.

This rearrangement joins TRBV30 to TRBJ2-7; D is ambiguous. Germline CDR1 and CDR2: GTSNPN and SVGIG (reference sequence). The V gene lost 1 base and the J gene lost 7 bases, with 11 bases spanning the gap. CDR3 size: 12 residues. The CDR3 sequence is CAWSGIRWEQYF. The CDR3 bases are TGTGCCTGGAGTGGGATACGATGGGAGCAGTACTTC.

This clone appeared once. This chain joins TRBV10-2 and TRBJ2-1, with TRBD2 matching 10 bases. This CDR3 region has 13 residues. Germline assignment: CDR1 WSHSY and CDR2 SAAADI. The J segment lost 5 bases and the V segment lost 10 bases, leaving 5 bases of the junction unmatched. CDR3 sequence: CATGTSVHNEQFF. CDR3 nucleotide sequence: TGCGCCACCGGGACTAGCGTGCACAATGAGCAGTTCTTC.